This is a list of T cell receptor beta chains from one sample in a study of blood T cells in healthy people across ages. TCRdb re-called the 5' RACE reads with MiXCR, one entry per CDR3 protein. The table has hundreds of thousands of distinct CDR3 sequences, 21% seen once; the top ten hold about 3.6%. The sample was blood. These receptors originate from a man between 65 and 85 years old in good health. Both conserved end residues are part of each CDR3. A D gene is named only where the DNA matches it firmly. Clone size appears in some rows only: once, few, many, or a class for an expanded clone.

-	TRBV20-1	TRBJ2-1	-	CSAPDQRRGYEQFF	TGCAGTGCCCCGGACCAACGACGAGGGTATGAGCAGTTCTTC
few	TRBV5-4	TRBJ2-3	-	CASSLPGFTDTQYF	TGTGCCAGCAGCTTACCGGGATTTACGGATACGCAGTATTTT
many	TRBV27	TRBJ2-7	-	CASSLRDGYEQYF	TGTGCCAGCAGCTTAAGAGACGGCTACGAGCAGTACTTC
-	TRBV15	TRBJ2-1	TRBD2	CATSRDQWQLAGYNEQFF	TGTGCCACCAGCAGAGATCAATGGCAACTAGCGGGATACAATGAGCAGTTCTTC
-	TRBV14	TRBJ2-1	TRBD2	CASSHPASGNYNEQFF	TGTGCCAGCAGCCACCCCGCTAGCGGGAACTACAATGAGCAGTTCTTC
few	TRBV11-2	TRBJ2-1	-	CASSLVREGEQFF	TGTGCCAGCAGCTTAGTGCGGGAAGGTGAGCAGTTCTTC
few	TRBV12-3/TRBV12-4	TRBJ2-6	TRBD2	CASLLEQRESSFGANVLTF	TGTGCCAGCCTACTGGAGCAGCGGGAGAGTAGCTTTGGGGCCAACGTCCTGACTTTC
-	TRBV29-1	TRBJ2-5	-	CSVLTIQETQYF	TGCAGCGTTCTGACTATCCAAGAGACCCAGTACTTC
few	TRBV24-1	TRBJ2-4	-	CATSDGITKNIQYF	TGTGCCACCAGTGACGGGATAACCAAAAACATTCAGTACTTC
-	TRBV6-1	TRBJ2-1	TRBD2	CASTGLAGGRIYNEQFF	TGTGCCAGCACCGGACTAGCGGGAGGACGGATCTACAATGAGCAGTTCTTC
-	TRBV5-8	TRBJ1-5	-	CASSLIPNQPQHF	TGTGCCAGCAGCTTGATCCCCAATCAGCCCCAGCATTTT
-	TRBV4-1	TRBJ2-7	-	CASSQVPGVYEQYF	TGCGCCAGCAGCCAAGTACCCGGAGTTTACGAGCAGTACTTC
-	TRBV9	TRBJ1-6	-	CASSVGWKSSYNSPLHF	TGTGCCAGCAGCGTAGGGTGGAAGAGCTCCTATAATTCACCCCTCCACTTT
once	TRBV20-1	TRBJ2-3	-	CSARGLVSDTQYF	TGCAGTGCTAGAGGACTAGTTTCAGATACGCAGTATTTT
-	TRBV3-1	TRBJ1-6	-	CASRPGRQRSGSPLHF	TGTGCCAGCAGACCCGGGAGACAGCGAAGTGGGTCACCCCTCCACTTT
many	TRBV27	TRBJ1-4	-	CASSPGPKWEKLFF	TGTGCCAGCAGTCCGGGCCCTAAGTGGGAAAAACTGTTTTTT
few	TRBV5-8	TRBJ2-7	-	CASSLLPGSYYEQYF	TGTGCCAGCAGCTTACTTCCAGGGAGCTACTACGAGCAGTACTTC
few	TRBV10-3	TRBJ1-3	-	CAISAGHSGNTIYF	TGTGCCATCAGTGCGGGACACTCTGGAAACACCATATATTTT
-	TRBV7-8	TRBJ1-5	-	CASSLSGWSDNQPQHF	TGTGCCAGCAGCTTGTCAGGGTGGTCGGACAATCAGCCCCAGCATTTT
once	TRBV20-1	TRBJ2-3	-	CSAGDSGRIDTDTQYF	TGCAGTGCCGGAGATTCGGGGAGAATCGACACAGATACGCAGTATTTT
few	TRBV6-5	TRBJ2-2	-	CAALGNTGELFF	TGTGCCGCCCTAGGAAACACCGGGGAGCTGTTTTTT
-	TRBV6-2/TRBV6-3	TRBJ2-2	TRBD2	CASSWTSGSKNTGELFF	TGTGCCAGCAGCTGGACTAGCGGGAGTAAAAACACCGGGGAGCTGTTTTTT
-	TRBV5-1	TRBJ2-3	-	CASSIQESTGTQYF	TGCGCCAGCAGTATCCAGGAGAGCACAGGTACGCAGTATTTT
-	TRBV12-3/TRBV12-4	TRBJ2-5	TRBD1	CASSLGQGGDQETQYF	TGTGCCAGCAGTCTAGGACAGGGCGGGGACCAAGAGACCCAGTACTTC
many	TRBV28	TRBJ1-6	-	CASSTNPPWTNSPLHF	TGTGCCAGCAGCACCAATCCCCCCTGGACCAATTCACCCCTCCACTTT
-	TRBV29-1	TRBJ2-6	-	CSVEEGASGTLPFSGANVLTF	TGCAGCGTTGAAGAGGGGGCTAGCGGAACACTTCCTTTCTCTGGGGCCAACGTCCTGACTTTC
-	TRBV20-1	TRBJ2-7	TRBD2	CSARVGLAEYEQYF	TGCAGTGCTAGAGTGGGACTAGCTGAGTACGAGCAGTACTTC
few	TRBV18	TRBJ2-7	-	CASSGQDGYGEQYF	TGTGCCAGCTCAGGCCAAGACGGATACGGCGAGCAGTACTTC
-	TRBV18	TRBJ2-1	TRBD1	CASSPTLAGGDEQFF	TGTGCCAGCTCACCAACGCTGGCAGGGGGCGATGAGCAGTTCTTC
-	TRBV20-1	TRBJ1-3	-	CSARIDQSGNTIYF	TGCAGTGCTAGAATCGACCAATCTGGAAACACCATATATTTT
-	TRBV5-1	TRBJ2-5	TRBD2	CASSLDSGTSGRRWETQYF	TGCGCCAGCAGCTTGGACTCCGGGACTAGCGGGAGAAGGTGGGAGACCCAGTACTTC
few	TRBV20-1	TRBJ2-2	-	CSARGDLNTGELFF	TGCAGTGCTAGGGGGGATCTGAACACCGGGGAGCTGTTTTTT
few	TRBV3-1	TRBJ2-1	-	CASSRLDNEQFF	TGTGCCAGCAGCCGTTTGGACAATGAGCAGTTCTTC
-	TRBV6-5	TRBJ2-7	-	CASRPTRNYEQYF	TGTGCCAGCAGACCTACCCGGAACTACGAGCAGTACTTC
-	TRBV20-1	TRBJ2-3	TRBD2	CSARDSLAGGRSRTDTQYF	TGCAGTGCTAGAGATTCTCTAGCGGGAGGACGATCAAGAACAGATACGCAGTATTTT
many	TRBV24-1	TRBJ2-1	-	CATSDFTGPRQFF	TGTGCCACCAGTGATTTTACAGGCCCACGGCAGTTCTTC
-	TRBV6-6	TRBJ1-5	-	CASSQGGVNQPQHF	TGTGCCAGCAGCCAAGGGGGGGTTAATCAGCCCCAGCATTTT
-	TRBV7-2	TRBJ2-5	-	CASSLNGGIETQYF	TGTGCCAGCAGCCTAAACGGCGGCATCGAGACCCAGTACTTC
many	TRBV20-1	TRBJ2-5	-	CSALPKQGRAETQYF	TGCAGTGCTTTACCGAAACAGGGCCGAGCGGAGACCCAGTACTTC
few	TRBV25-1	TRBJ2-5	-	CASSLSHRETQYF	TGTGCCAGCAGTCTAAGCCATAGAGAGACCCAGTACTTC
few	TRBV29-1	TRBJ2-3	TRBD2	CSVLSGRSTDTQYF	TGCAGCGTGCTTAGCGGGAGGAGCACAGATACGCAGTATTTT
-	TRBV5-1	TRBJ2-1	TRBD1	CASSFGDRPSYNEQFF	TGCGCCAGCAGCTTTGGGGACAGGCCGTCCTACAATGAGCAGTTCTTC
-	TRBV7-8	TRBJ2-5	TRBD1	CASSPEGTVQETQYF	TGTGCCAGCAGCCCAGAAGGGACAGTACAAGAGACCCAGTACTTC
-	TRBV20-1	TRBJ2-2	TRBD2	CSTFPLAGGGFNTGELFF	TGCAGTACCTTCCCCCTAGCGGGAGGAGGATTTAACACCGGGGAGCTGTTTTTT
-	TRBV6-5	TRBJ2-1	TRBD2	CASSYRTSGRGYNEQFF	TGTGCCAGCAGTTACAGGACTAGCGGGAGGGGTTACAATGAGCAGTTCTTC
many	TRBV5-6	TRBJ1-5	-	CASSPGGVMRPQHF	TGTGCCAGCAGCCCCGGGGGGGTGATGAGGCCCCAGCATTTT
-	TRBV28	TRBJ2-6	TRBD2	CASTAGGSGANVLTF	TGTGCCAGCACCGCGGGAGGCTCTGGGGCCAACGTCCTGACTTTC
-	TRBV4-1	TRBJ2-1	-	CASSPTSFEQFF	TGCGCCAGCAGCCCGACTAGTTTCGAGCAGTTCTTC
few	TRBV13	TRBJ2-7	-	CASSLGPISYEQYF	TGTGCCAGCAGCTTAGGCCCGATCTCCTACGAGCAGTACTTC
many	TRBV7-2	TRBJ2-7	-	CASSLDPRGGEQYF	TGTGCCAGCAGCTTAGATCCTAGGGGAGGCGAGCAGTACTTC
-	TRBV5-1	TRBJ2-7	TRBD1	CASSPGTGFSEQYF	TGCGCCAGCAGCCCTGGGACAGGGTTCTCCGAGCAGTACTTC
few	TRBV29-1	TRBJ2-2	TRBD1	CSAGTANTGELFF	TGCAGCGCCGGGACAGCGAACACCGGGGAGCTGTTTTTT
-	TRBV4-1	TRBJ2-6	TRBD1	CASSQDDPWTGVAGANVLTF	TGCGCCAGCAGCCAAGATGACCCCTGGACAGGGGTCGCTGGGGCCAACGTCCTGACTTTC
-	TRBV29-1	TRBJ2-7	TRBD1	CSVGFGGQGFDEQYF	TGCAGCGTTGGGTTTGGGGGACAGGGTTTCGACGAGCAGTACTTC